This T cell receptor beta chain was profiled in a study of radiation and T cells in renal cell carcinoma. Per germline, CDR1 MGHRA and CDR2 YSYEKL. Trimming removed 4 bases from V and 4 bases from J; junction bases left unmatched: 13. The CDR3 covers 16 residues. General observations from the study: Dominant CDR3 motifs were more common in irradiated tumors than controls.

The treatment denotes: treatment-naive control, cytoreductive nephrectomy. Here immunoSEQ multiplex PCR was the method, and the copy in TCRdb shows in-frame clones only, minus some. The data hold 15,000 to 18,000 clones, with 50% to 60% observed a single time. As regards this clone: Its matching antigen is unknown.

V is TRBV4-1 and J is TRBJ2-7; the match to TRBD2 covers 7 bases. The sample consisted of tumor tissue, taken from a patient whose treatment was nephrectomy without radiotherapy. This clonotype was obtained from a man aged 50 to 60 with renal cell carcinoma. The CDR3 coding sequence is TGCGCCAGCAGCCCCGCTATGGTGGGAGGGAGGTACGAGCAGTACTTC. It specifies CASSPAMVGGRYEQYF.